Given below is one TCR beta chain in context. The data originate from a study of T cells in Graves' hyperthyroidism and ophthalmopathy. With 4 bases removed from V and 1 base from J, the gap between germline ends came to 8 bases. Germline lookup yields CDR1 SGDLS and CDR2 YYNGEE. This CDR3 region has 14 residues. RNA transcripts yielded amplified TCR beta CDR3 regions. HTBI primers were used for first-round RT-PCR of the TCR CDR3. TCRdb reprocessed the multiplex PCR reads with MiXCR, giving one entry per CDR3 protein. The sample includes over 300,000 distinct CDR3 sequences, roughly 13% of them seen just once.

The V and J genes are TRBV9 and TRBJ1-4, with D possibly being TRBD1 (5 bases). Sequences were obtained from blood. The sequence was collected from a woman aged 55-69 years with Graves' hyperthyroidism. This CDR3 is CASSQGLTNEKLFF. As DNA, the CDR3 is TGTGCCAGCAGCCAGGGCCTAACTAATGAAAAACTGTTTTTT.